Listed below are T cell receptor beta chains from one sample, sequenced in a study of blood T cell repertoires in COVID-19. The data were produced by immunoSEQ multiplex PCR, yet TCRdb's version contains in-frame clones alone and is incomplete. The profile shows over 110,000 clones, about 79% of them singletons. The material sequenced was peripheral blood. Receptor source: a man between 60 and 75 years old with active or convalescent COVID-19. CDR3s include the opening cysteine and the closing phenylalanine or tryptophan. Size is stated for part of the rows, as once, few or many counts, or as a class when the clone is expanded.

CDR3	J	V	size
CASSLDPGGVGNTIYF	TRBJ1-3	TRBV5-1	-
CASSEGRLAGGHETQYF	TRBJ2-5	TRBV2	-
CASSEDRDYNEQFF	TRBJ2-1	TRBV6-4	-
CASGLGVTGNGYTF	TRBJ1-2	TRBV12-5	-
CASSLAGAIYNEQFF	TRBJ2-1	TRBV11-3	-
CASSLATELTGNTIYF	TRBJ1-3	TRBV5-4	few
CASRSGQGMYGYTF	TRBJ1-2	TRBV19	-
CASSLAQANTGELFF	TRBJ2-2	TRBV7-9	-
CASSQEPGNPYNEQFF	TRBJ2-1	TRBV4-3	-
CASSQDIGRSAFF	TRBJ1-1	TRBV4-1	-
CASKRTSGVGEQFF	TRBJ2-1	TRBV4-3	-
CAWGGTGGGQPQHF	TRBJ1-5	TRBV30	-
CATGSASTDTQYF	TRBJ2-3	TRBV5-4	-
CASSEWNRANTEAFF	TRBJ1-1	TRBV6-1	-